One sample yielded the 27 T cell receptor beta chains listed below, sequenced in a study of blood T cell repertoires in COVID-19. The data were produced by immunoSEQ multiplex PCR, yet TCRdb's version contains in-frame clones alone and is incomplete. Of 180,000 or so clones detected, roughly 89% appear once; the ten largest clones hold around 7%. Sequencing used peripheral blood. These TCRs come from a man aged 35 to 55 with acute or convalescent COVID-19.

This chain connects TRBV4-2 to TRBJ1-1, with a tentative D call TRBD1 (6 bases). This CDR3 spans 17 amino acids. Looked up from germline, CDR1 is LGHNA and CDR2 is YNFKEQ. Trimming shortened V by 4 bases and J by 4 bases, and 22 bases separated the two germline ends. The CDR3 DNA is TGTGCCAGCAGCCCGGGGACACTCATGGGTTTGGCCACTGAAGCTTTCTTT. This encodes CASSPGTLMGLATEAFF.

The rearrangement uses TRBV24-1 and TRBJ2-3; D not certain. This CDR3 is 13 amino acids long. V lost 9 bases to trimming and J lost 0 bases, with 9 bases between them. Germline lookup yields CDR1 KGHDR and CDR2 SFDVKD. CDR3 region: CATGQSSTDTQYF. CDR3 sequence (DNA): TGTGCCACCGGGCAGTCTAGCACAGATACGCAGTATTTT.

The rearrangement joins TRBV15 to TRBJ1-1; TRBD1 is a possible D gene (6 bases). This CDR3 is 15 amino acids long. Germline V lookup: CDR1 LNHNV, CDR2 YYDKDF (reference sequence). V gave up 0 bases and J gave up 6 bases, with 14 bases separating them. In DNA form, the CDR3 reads TGTGCCACCAGCAGAGATAAGGGGGTTAGCCCTGAAGCTTTCTTT. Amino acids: CATSRDKGVSPEAFF.

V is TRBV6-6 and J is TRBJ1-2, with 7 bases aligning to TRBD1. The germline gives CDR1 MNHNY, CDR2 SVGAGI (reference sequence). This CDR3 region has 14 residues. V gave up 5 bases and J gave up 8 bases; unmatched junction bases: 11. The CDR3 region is CASSNRDPGGGYTF. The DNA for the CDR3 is TGTGCCAGCAGTAACCGGGACCCAGGGGGAGGCTACACCTTC.

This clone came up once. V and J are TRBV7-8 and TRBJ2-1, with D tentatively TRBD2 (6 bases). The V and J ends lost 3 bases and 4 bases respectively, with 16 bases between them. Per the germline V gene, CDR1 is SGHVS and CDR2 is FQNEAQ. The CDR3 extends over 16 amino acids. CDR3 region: CASSFVGTGGYNEQFF. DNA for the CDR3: TGTGCCAGCAGCTTCGTTGGGACTGGGGGTTACAATGAGCAGTTCTTC.

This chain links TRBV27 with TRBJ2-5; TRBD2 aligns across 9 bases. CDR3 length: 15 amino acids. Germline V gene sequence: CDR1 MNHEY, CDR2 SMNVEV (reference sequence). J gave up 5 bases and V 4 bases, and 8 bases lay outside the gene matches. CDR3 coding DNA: TGTGCCAGCAGTTCACGGCGGGGGGGATGGGAGACCCAGTACTTC. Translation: CASSSRRGGWETQYF.

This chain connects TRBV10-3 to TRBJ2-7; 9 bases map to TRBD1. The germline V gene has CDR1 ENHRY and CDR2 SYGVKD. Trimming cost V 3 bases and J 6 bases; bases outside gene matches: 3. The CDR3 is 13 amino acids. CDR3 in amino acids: CAISDYRGREQYF. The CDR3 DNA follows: TGTGCCATCAGTGACTACAGGGGGCGCGAGCAGTACTTC.

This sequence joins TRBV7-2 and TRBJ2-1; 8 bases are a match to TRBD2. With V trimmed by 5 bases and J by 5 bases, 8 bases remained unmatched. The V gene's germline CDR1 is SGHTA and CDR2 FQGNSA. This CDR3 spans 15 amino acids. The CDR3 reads CASSPGLANHNEQFF. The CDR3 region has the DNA TGTGCCAGCAGCCCCGGACTAGCTAACCACAATGAGCAGTTCTTC.

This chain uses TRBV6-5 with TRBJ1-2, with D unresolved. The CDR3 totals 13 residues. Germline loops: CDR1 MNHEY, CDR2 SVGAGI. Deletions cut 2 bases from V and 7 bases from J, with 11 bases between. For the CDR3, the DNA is TGTGCCAGCAGTTACACCCGACAAGGTGGCTACACCTTC. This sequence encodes CASSYTRQGGYTF.

The CDR3 reads CASSQAHNEQFF. For the CDR3, the DNA is TGTGCCAGCAGCCAAGCTCACAATGAGCAGTTCTTC. The genes are TRBV4-2 and TRBJ2-1, with unresolved D. Trimming removed 1 base from V and 5 bases from J, with 3 bases in between. The CDR3 covers 12 residues. Germline loops: CDR1 LGHNA, CDR2 YNFKEQ.

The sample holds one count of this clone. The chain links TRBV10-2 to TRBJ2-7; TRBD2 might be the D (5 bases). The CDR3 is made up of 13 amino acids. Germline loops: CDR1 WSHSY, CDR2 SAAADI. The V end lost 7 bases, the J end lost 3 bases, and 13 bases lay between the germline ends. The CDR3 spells CASTRAGFYEQYF. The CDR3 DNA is TGCGCCAGCACTCGCGCGGGTTTCTACGAGCAGTACTTC.

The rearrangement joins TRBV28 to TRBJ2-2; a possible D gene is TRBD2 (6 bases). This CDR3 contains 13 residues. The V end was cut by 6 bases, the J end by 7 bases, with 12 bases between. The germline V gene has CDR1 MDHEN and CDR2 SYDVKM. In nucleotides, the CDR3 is TGTGCCAGCAGCTCCCTCGGGGGCGGGGAGCTGTTTTTT. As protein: CASSSLGGGELFF.

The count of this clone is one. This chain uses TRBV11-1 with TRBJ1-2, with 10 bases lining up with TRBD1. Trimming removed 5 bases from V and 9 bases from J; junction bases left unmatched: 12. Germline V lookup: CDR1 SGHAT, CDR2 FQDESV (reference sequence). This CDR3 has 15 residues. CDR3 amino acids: CASSPPGQGGFRYTF. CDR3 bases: TGTGCCAGCAGCCCCCCCGGACAGGGGGGTTTCCGCTACACCTTC.

The CDR3 region is CASSLATSGTGELFF. The CDR3 nucleotides read TGCGCCAGCAGCTTGGCGACTAGCGGGACCGGGGAGCTGTTTTTT. J is TRBJ2-2 and V is TRBV5-1; TRBD2 agrees at 10 bases. Germline V gene lookup returns CDR1 SGHRS and CDR2 YFSETQ. The CDR3 sequence is 15 residues long. The V gene end was trimmed by 0 bases and the J gene end by 5 bases; junction bases not matched to a gene: 1.

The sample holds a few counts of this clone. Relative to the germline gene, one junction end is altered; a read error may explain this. CDR3 coding DNA: TGTGCCATCAGTGAGCTCGGGACAAGCCAATCCTTC. It translates to CAISELGTSQSF. The chain combines TRBV10-3 with TRBJ1-2; D may be TRBD1 (6 bases). This CDR3 region has 12 residues. Looked up from germline, CDR1 is ENHRY and CDR2 is SYGVKD.

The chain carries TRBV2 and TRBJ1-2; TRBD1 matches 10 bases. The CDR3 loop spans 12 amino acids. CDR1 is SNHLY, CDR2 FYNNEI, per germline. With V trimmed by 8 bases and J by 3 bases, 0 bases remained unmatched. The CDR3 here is CASGQGDYGYTF. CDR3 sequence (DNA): TGTGCCAGCGGACAGGGGGACTATGGCTACACCTTC.

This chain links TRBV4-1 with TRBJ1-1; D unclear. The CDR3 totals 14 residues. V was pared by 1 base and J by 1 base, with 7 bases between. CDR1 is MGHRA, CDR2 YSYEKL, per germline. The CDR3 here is CASSQVSQNTEAFF. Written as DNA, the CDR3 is TGCGCCAGCAGCCAAGTAAGCCAGAACACTGAAGCTTTCTTT.

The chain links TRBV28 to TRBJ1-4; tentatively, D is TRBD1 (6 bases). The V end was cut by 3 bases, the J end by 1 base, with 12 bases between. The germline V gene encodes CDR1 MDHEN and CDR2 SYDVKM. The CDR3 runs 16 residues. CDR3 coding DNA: TGTGCCAGCAGTTTGATGATACAGGGAACTAATGAAAAACTGTTTTTT. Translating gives CASSLMIQGTNEKLFF.

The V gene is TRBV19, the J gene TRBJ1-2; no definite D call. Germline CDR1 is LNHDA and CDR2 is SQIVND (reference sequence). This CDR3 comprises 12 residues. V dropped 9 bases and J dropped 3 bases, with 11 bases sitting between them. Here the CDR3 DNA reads TGTGCCAGCTCGGTGGTGGACTATGGCTACACCTTC. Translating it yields CASSVVDYGYTF.

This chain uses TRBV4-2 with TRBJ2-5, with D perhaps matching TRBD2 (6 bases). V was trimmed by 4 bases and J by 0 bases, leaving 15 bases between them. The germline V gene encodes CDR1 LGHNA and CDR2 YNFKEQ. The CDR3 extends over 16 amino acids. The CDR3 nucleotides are TGTGCCAGCAGCCCTATTTGGAGGGCGGACCAAGAGACCCAGTACTTC. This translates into CASSPIWRADQETQYF.

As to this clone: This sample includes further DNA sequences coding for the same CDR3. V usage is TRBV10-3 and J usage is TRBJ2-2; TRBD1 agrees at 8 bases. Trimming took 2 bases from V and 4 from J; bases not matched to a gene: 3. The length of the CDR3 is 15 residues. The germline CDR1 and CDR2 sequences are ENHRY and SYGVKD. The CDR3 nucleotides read TGTGCCATCAGTGAGGGACAGGGCGGCACCGGGGAGCTGTTTTTT. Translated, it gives CAISEGQGGTGELFF.

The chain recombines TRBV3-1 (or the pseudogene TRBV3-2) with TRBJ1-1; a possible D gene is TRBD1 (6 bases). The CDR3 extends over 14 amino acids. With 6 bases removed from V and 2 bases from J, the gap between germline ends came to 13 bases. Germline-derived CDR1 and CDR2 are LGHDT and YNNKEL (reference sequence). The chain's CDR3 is CASSFRGQNTEAFF. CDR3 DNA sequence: TGTGCCAGCAGTTTCCGGGGACAAAACACTGAAGCTTTCTTT.

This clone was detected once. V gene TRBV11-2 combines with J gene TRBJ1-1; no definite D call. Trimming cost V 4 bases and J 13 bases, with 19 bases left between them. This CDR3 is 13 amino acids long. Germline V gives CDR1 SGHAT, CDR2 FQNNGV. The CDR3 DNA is TGTGCCAGCAGCTACGACCCCACCGGCCGGGATTTCTTT. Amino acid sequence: CASSYDPTGRDFF.

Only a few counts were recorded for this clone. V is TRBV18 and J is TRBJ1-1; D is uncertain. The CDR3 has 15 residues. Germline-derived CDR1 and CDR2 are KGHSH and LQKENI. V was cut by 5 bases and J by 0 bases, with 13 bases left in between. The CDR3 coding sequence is TGTGCCAGCTCAGCAAACGGTGTCCTGAACACTGAAGCTTTCTTT. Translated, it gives CASSANGVLNTEAFF.

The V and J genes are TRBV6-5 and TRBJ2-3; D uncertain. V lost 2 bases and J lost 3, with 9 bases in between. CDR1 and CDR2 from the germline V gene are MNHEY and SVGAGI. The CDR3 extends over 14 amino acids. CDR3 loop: CASSYAGWTDTQYF. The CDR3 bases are TGTGCCAGCAGTTACGCCGGGTGGACAGATACGCAGTATTTT.

CDR3 amino acids: CASSFHPGTGQMNTEAFF. Here the CDR3 DNA reads TGTGCCAGCAGCTTCCATCCAGGAACGGGACAGATGAACACTGAAGCTTTCTTT. This chain links TRBV7-6 with TRBJ1-1; TRBD1 agrees at 7 bases. V dropped 3 bases and J dropped 0; count of bases not matched to a gene: 13. The germline gives CDR1 SGHVS, CDR2 FNYEAQ. CDR3 size: 18 residues.

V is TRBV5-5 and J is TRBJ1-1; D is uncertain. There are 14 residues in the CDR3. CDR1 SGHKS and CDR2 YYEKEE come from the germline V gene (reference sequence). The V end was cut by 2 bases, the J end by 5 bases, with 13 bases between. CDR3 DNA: TGTGCCAGCAGCTTTGATGGGAGTAGGACTGAAGCTTTCTTT. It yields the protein CASSFDGSRTEAFF.